The TCR beta chain under discussion was sequenced for a study of blood T cell repertoires in COVID-19. About the study: Sample material is recorded as cDNA or gDNA derived from T cells, B-cell-depleted T cells, or PBMCs.

This CDR3 is 16 amino acids long. With 4 bases clipped from V and 1 base from J, the junction kept 8 bases outside the gene matches. Germline V gene lookup returns CDR1 SGDLS and CDR2 YYNGEE. Only one count was recorded for this clone. Profiled with immunoSEQ multiplex PCR; TCRdb holds only in-frame clones, not every one. Of 210,000 or so clones detected, roughly nine tenths appear once; the ten largest clones hold 2.5% to 3.5%. The source of this sequence is a woman aged 45 to 65 in a cohort exposed to, infected with or recovered from COVID-19 (not recorded which). The chain recombines TRBV9 with TRBJ2-5, with TRBD1 identical over 9 bases. What was sequenced was PBMCs or T cells enriched from blood (not recorded which). CDR3 amino acids: CASSLGTGSSQETQYF. The CDR3 region has the DNA TGTGCCAGCAGCCTCGGGACAGGGAGTTCCCAAGAGACCCAGTACTTC.